One and the same sample provided the 11 T cell receptor beta chains below, sequenced in a study of T cell repertoires in cytomegalovirus infection. TCRdb processed the reads anew with MiXCR; each CDR3 protein has one entry. Seen here are about 400,000 distinct CDR3 sequences, 15% to 20% observed once, and the top ten hold 7.5% to 9%. Sequencing was done on a sample of PBMCs. The receptors stem from a human donor in good health (CMV status not recorded). Some clones in this sample may be carry-over from other donors' samples.

The rearrangement links TRBV19 to TRBJ2-1, with D perhaps TRBD1 (7 bases). Per germline, CDR1 LNHDA and CDR2 SQIVND (reference sequence). CDR3 size: 14 residues. V was clipped by 5 bases and J by 4 bases, with 12 bases between them. CDR3 sequence (DNA): TGTGCCAGTAGTGTCCAGGGGGGATACAATGAGCAGTTCTTC. Its translation is CASSVQGGYNEQFF.

The chain combines TRBV20-1 with TRBJ1-3; D remains ambiguous. The CDR3 has 13 residues. From germline, CDR1 is DFQATT and CDR2 SNEGSKA (reference sequence). Trimming shortened V by 7 bases and J by 1 base, and 11 bases separated the two germline ends. The CDR3 DNA sequence: TGCAGTGGCTTGGATAGATCTGGAAACACCATATATTTT. Protein: CSGLDRSGNTIYF.

This clonotype was detected ten times or more. The V gene is TRBV7-9, the J gene TRBJ2-3; 7 nucleotides align to TRBD2. Germline-derived CDR1 and CDR2 are SEHNR and FQNEAQ (reference sequence). With V trimmed by 5 bases and J by 5 bases, 4 bases remained unmatched. The length of the CDR3 is 13 residues. DNA of the CDR3: TGTGCCAGCAGCGGAAGCGGGATAGATACGCAGTATTTT. This codes for CASSGSGIDTQYF.

This clonotype occurred a few times. The chain couples TRBV11-2 to TRBJ2-3; D is possibly TRBD1 (6 bases). The V end was cut by 5 bases, the J end by 4 bases, with 16 bases between. The CDR3 has 15 residues. CDR1 and CDR2 from the germline V gene are SGHAT and FQNNGV. This CDR3 is CASSERDTGADTQYF. The CDR3 DNA follows: TGTGCCAGCAGCGAGAGGGACACTGGCGCAGATACGCAGTATTTT.

This clonotype was counted many times. This sequence joins TRBV6-1 and TRBJ2-7; the D gene could be TRBD1 or TRBD2 (5 bases each). V shed 8 bases and J shed 0 bases, with 17 bases lying between them. This CDR3 is 15 amino acids long. Germline values: CDR1 MNHNS, CDR2 SASEGT. The CDR3 bases are TGTGCCAGCGGTGGGGGAAGGACTTACTCCTACGAGCAGTACTTC. Amino acids: CASGGGRTYSYEQYF.

This clonotype was counted a few times. V is TRBV20-1 and J is TRBJ2-5, with D unclear. The V end was cut by 0 bases, the J end by 5 bases, with 16 bases between. Germline CDR1 is DFQATT and CDR2 is SNEGSKA (reference sequence). CDR3 length: 15 amino acids. The CDR3 DNA is TGCAGTGCTAGAGATGAACCAGCAGTTGATGAGACCCAGTACTTC. Amino acids: CSARDEPAVDETQYF.

The chain couples TRBV18 to TRBJ2-7; 9 positions agree with TRBD1. V shed 4 bases, J shed 6 bases, and the junction held 13 bases outside the gene matches. This CDR3 spans 16 amino acids. CDR1 is KGHSH, CDR2 LQKENI, per germline. The CDR3 spells CASSRENRGRLGEQYF. The CDR3 nucleotides are TGTGCCAGCTCACGAGAGAACAGGGGGCGCTTGGGCGAGCAGTACTTC.

This clonotype showed up many times. The chain is built from TRBV7-2 and TRBJ2-1; D possibly corresponds to TRBD1 (6 bases). V was shortened by 1 base and J by 3 bases, with 10 bases between the two germline ends. From germline, CDR1 is SGHTA and CDR2 FQGNSA. The CDR3 covers 15 residues. CDR3 region: CASSLGLTGYNEQFF. CDR3 coding DNA: TGTGCCAGCAGCTTAGGTTTGACAGGCTACAATGAGCAGTTCTTC.

This clonotype was seen many times. The chain couples TRBV6-5 to TRBJ2-1, with D unclear. Germline CDR1 and CDR2: MNHEY and SVGAGI. This CDR3 is built from 15 residues. Trimming stripped 2 bases from V and 8 bases from J, with 16 bases between. The CDR3: CASSYPPLKGDEQFF. The CDR3 nucleotides read TGTGCCAGCAGTTACCCCCCGTTGAAGGGCGATGAGCAGTTCTTC.

The rearrangement links TRBV28 to TRBJ2-3; 11 bases are shared with TRBD2. The CDR3 is made up of 17 amino acids. V lost 4 bases and J lost 5; bases outside the gene matches: 11. Germline V gene lookup returns CDR1 MDHEN and CDR2 SYDVKM. For the CDR3, the DNA is TGTGCCAGCAGTTCCGAAATAGCGGGGGGGCTTAGAGATACGCAGTATTTT. Its protein is CASSSEIAGGLRDTQYF.

The chain has TRBV25-1 and TRBJ2-5; tentative D call: TRBD1 (6 bases). Germline CDR1 is MGHDK and CDR2 is SYGVNS. The CDR3 length is 14 residues. Trimming cost V 6 bases and J 0 bases, with 11 bases left between them. In nucleotides, the CDR3 is TGTGCCAGCAGGGACAGCCTATACCAAGAGACCCAGTACTTC. Translation: CASRDSLYQETQYF. Drawing the rest from reference TRBV25-1 and TRBJ2-5, the complete variable domain is EADIYQTPRYLVIGTGKKITLECSQTMGHDKMYWYQQDPGMELHLIHYSYGVNSTEKGDLSSESTVSRIRTEHFPLTLESARPSHTSQYLCASRDSLYQETQYFGPGTRLLVL.